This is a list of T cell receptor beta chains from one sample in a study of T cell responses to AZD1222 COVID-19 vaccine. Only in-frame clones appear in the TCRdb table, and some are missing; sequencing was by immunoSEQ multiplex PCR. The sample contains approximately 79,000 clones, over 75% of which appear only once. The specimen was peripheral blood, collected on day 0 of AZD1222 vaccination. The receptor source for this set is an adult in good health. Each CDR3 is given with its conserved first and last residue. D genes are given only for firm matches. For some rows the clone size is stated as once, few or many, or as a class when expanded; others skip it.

DNA: TGCGCCAGCAGCCCAGACAGGGGGGATCAGCCCCAGCATTTT
CDR3: CASSPDRGDQPQHF
D: TRBD1
J: TRBJ1-5
size: .
length: 14
V: TRBV5-1

DNA: TGTGCCAGCAGCACGGACAGGGGCCGGTACGAGCAGTACTTC
CDR3: CASSTDRGRYEQYF
D: TRBD1
J: TRBJ2-7
size: .
length: 14
V: TRBV5-4

DNA: TGTGCCAGCAGCACACTGGACAGGCGACCTAATGAAAAACTGTTTTTT
CDR3: CASSTLDRRPNEKLFF
D: TRBD1
J: TRBJ1-4
size: .
length: 16
V: TRBV5-6

DNA: TGTGCCAGCAGGATTTCGGGGGACGGCGAAGCTTTCTTT
CDR3: CASRISGDGEAFF
D: .
J: TRBJ1-1
size: .
length: 13
V: TRBV7-8

DNA: TGTGCCAGCAGTTTAGGTGGGGGGTGGACTGAAGCTTTCTTT
CDR3: CASSLGGGWTEAFF
D: .
J: TRBJ1-1
size: .
length: 14
V: TRBV28

DNA: TGTGCCAGTAGTCCTGGCCGGGGCTACACCTTC
CDR3: CASSPGRGYTF
D: .
J: TRBJ1-2
size: .
length: 11
V: TRBV19

DNA: TGTGCCACTCGACAGGGGTTAGAGACCCAGTACTTC
CDR3: CATRQGLETQYF
D: TRBD1
J: TRBJ2-5
size: .
length: 12
V: TRBV6-5

DNA: TGTGCCAGCAGACCGCCCCTTATAAATTCACCCCTCCACTTT
CDR3: CASRPPLINSPLHF
D: .
J: TRBJ1-6
size: .
length: 14
V: TRBV27

DNA: TGTGCCAGCAGCGCAACCGGGACAGTAAGCAATCAGCCCCAGCATTTT
CDR3: CASSATGTVSNQPQHF
D: TRBD1
J: TRBJ1-5
size: .
length: 16
V: TRBV27

DNA: TGCGCCAGCAGCTTGCTTGGGGCCGGGTACACCGGGGAGCTGTTTTTT
CDR3: CASSLLGAGYTGELFF
D: .
J: TRBJ2-2
size: .
length: 16
V: TRBV5-1

DNA: TGTGCCAGTAGTATGGCACAGGCGGTCTATAATTCACCCCTCCACTTT
CDR3: CASSMAQAVYNSPLHF
D: .
J: TRBJ1-6
size: .
length: 16
V: TRBV19

DNA: TGTGCCAGCAGTCTTCAAGGGGGGAACACTGAAGCTTTCTTT
CDR3: CASSLQGGNTEAFF
D: .
J: TRBJ1-1
size: .
length: 14
V: TRBV28

DNA: TGCGCCAGCAGCCAAGTAGATCTGGGACTAGCGGGTGAGCAGTTCTTC
CDR3: CASSQVDLGLAGEQFF
D: TRBD2
J: TRBJ2-1
size: .
length: 16
V: TRBV4-1

DNA: TGTGCCAGCAGGTACAGGGGATCGGAGACCCAGTACTTC
CDR3: CASRYRGSETQYF
D: TRBD1
J: TRBJ2-5
size: once
length: 13
V: TRBV2

DNA: TGTGCCAGCATTCGGGGAAGCTATGGCTACACCTTC
CDR3: CASIRGSYGYTF
D: .
J: TRBJ1-2
size: once
length: 12
V: TRBV2

DNA: TGTGCCAGCAACCCTTTGGCAGACAACACTGAAGCTTTCTTT
CDR3: CASNPLADNTEAFF
D: .
J: TRBJ1-1
size: .
length: 14
V: TRBV27

DNA: TGTGCCAGCAGCCAGGGGACTAGCGCGAACACCGGGGAGCTGTTTTTT
CDR3: CASSQGTSANTGELFF
D: TRBD2
J: TRBJ2-2
size: .
length: 16
V: TRBV3-1/TRBV3-2

DNA: TGTGCCAGCAGCCCCGGGGGCGGGTTCCCCTACACCGGGGAGCTGTTTTTT
CDR3: CASSPGGGFPYTGELFF
D: .
J: TRBJ2-2
size: .
length: 17
V: TRBV5-6

DNA: TGTGCCAGCGAGGGACTAGCGGGAGGATCGGATACGCAGTATTTT
CDR3: CASEGLAGGSDTQYF
D: TRBD2
J: TRBJ2-3
size: .
length: 15
V: TRBV2

DNA: TGCGCCAGCAGCTCCCTCCGACTAGCGGGAGAGGGGACCGGGGAGCTGTTTTTT
CDR3: CASSSLRLAGEGTGELFF
D: TRBD2
J: TRBJ2-2
size: .
length: 18
V: TRBV5-1

DNA: TGTGCCAGCAGCATACTAGCGGGAGGGGCCACCGGGGAGCTGTTTTTT
CDR3: CASSILAGGATGELFF
D: TRBD2
J: TRBJ2-2
size: .
length: 16
V: TRBV7-9

DNA: TGCGCCAGCAGCTTCGGGTTTCCTAGCGGGAGTCAACCTTACGAGCAGTACTTC
CDR3: CASSFGFPSGSQPYEQYF
D: TRBD2
J: TRBJ2-7
size: .
length: 18
V: TRBV5-1

DNA: TGTGCCATCAGGGGGCTTTTGACTGAAGCTTTCTTT
CDR3: CAIRGLLTEAFF
D: .
J: TRBJ1-1
size: .
length: 12
V: TRBV10-3

DNA: TGTGCCAGCAGCGGACAGGGGGCGGGCAAAAACATTCAGTACTTC
CDR3: CASSGQGAGKNIQYF
D: TRBD1
J: TRBJ2-4
size: .
length: 15
V: TRBV5-4

DNA: TGTGCCAGCAGTGAAGTAAGGGGCTCCTATGGCTACACCTTC
CDR3: CASSEVRGSYGYTF
D: .
J: TRBJ1-2
size: .
length: 14
V: TRBV6-1

DNA: TGTGCCAGCAGCGATAGCGGGTTAGCCATAGATACGCAGTATTTT
CDR3: CASSDSGLAIDTQYF
D: TRBD2
J: TRBJ2-3
size: .
length: 15
V: TRBV4-2

DNA: TGTGCCAGCTCACCGGATCAGAGGAAGTACGAGCAGTACTTC
CDR3: CASSPDQRKYEQYF
D: .
J: TRBJ2-7
size: .
length: 14
V: TRBV18

DNA: TGCGCCAGCAGCTTTGCAGATCAAATGAACACTGAAGCTTTCTTT
CDR3: CASSFADQMNTEAFF
D: .
J: TRBJ1-1
size: few
length: 15
V: TRBV5-1

DNA: TGTGCCAGCAGTGCGGGGAACTCCTACAATGAGCAGTTCTTC
CDR3: CASSAGNSYNEQFF
D: .
J: TRBJ2-1
size: .
length: 14
V: TRBV25-1

DNA: TGTGCCAGCAGCTTAGGGGGGACTAGCGGTACAGATACGCAGTATTTT
CDR3: CASSLGGTSGTDTQYF
D: TRBD2
J: TRBJ2-3
size: .
length: 16
V: TRBV7-6

DNA: TGTGCCAGTAGTATATCGGGACAGGGTTATGGCTACACCTTC
CDR3: CASSISGQGYGYTF
D: TRBD1
J: TRBJ1-2
size: .
length: 14
V: TRBV19

DNA: TGTGCCAGCAGTCCGGGACTAGTCGGTGCGGAGACCCAGTACTTC
CDR3: CASSPGLVGAETQYF
D: TRBD2
J: TRBJ2-5
size: few
length: 15
V: TRBV27

DNA: TGTGCCATCAAGATGGACACTGAAGCTTTCTTT
CDR3: CAIKMDTEAFF
D: .
J: TRBJ1-1
size: .
length: 11
V: TRBV6-5

DNA: TGTGCCAGCAGTGGAGCGGGGGGACATACCTACGAGCAGTACTTC
CDR3: CASSGAGGHTYEQYF
D: TRBD2
J: TRBJ2-7
size: .
length: 15
V: TRBV25-1

DNA: TGTGCCACCAGCAGAGGTGGCAGCCTTGGAGAGCAGTACTTC
CDR3: CATSRGGSLGEQYF
D: .
J: TRBJ2-7
size: .
length: 14
V: TRBV15

DNA: TGTGCCAGCAGTTTCTCCAGACGGGACAGCAAATTGTATTCCCCGACGGGTCAGCCCCAGCATTTT
CDR3: CASSFSRRDSKLYSPTGQPQHF
D: TRBD1
J: TRBJ1-5
size: .
length: 22
V: TRBV28

DNA: TGTGCCTGGAGTGTAGAGCCTTACTCTGGAAACACCATATATTTT
CDR3: CAWSVEPYSGNTIYF
D: .
J: TRBJ1-3
size: few
length: 15
V: TRBV30

DNA: TGTGCCAGCAGTCCCTGGCAGGGGGCTGACACCATATATTTT
CDR3: CASSPWQGADTIYF
D: TRBD1
J: TRBJ1-3
size: once
length: 14
V: TRBV6-5

DNA: TGCGCCAGCAGCTGGACAGGGGATGGTTACGAGCAGTACTTC
CDR3: CASSWTGDGYEQYF
D: TRBD1
J: TRBJ2-7
size: .
length: 14
V: TRBV5-1

DNA: TGTGCCAGCAGGCCTAGCGGGGATTTTGGGCAGTTCTTC
CDR3: CASRPSGDFGQFF
D: TRBD2
J: TRBJ2-1
size: once
length: 13
V: TRBV6-2/TRBV6-3

DNA: TGTGCCAGCAGCCCAGGACTAGCGGGAGGGAGAGAGCAGTACTTC
CDR3: CASSPGLAGGREQYF
D: TRBD2
J: TRBJ2-7
size: few
length: 15
V: TRBV3-1/TRBV3-2

DNA: TGTGCTAGTGGTTTGGGCAGGGTCGGGGGCTACACCTTC
CDR3: CASGLGRVGGYTF
D: .
J: TRBJ1-2
size: .
length: 13
V: TRBV12-5

DNA: TGTGCCAGCAGCTTAAGGGCGGGGGCCCCTTCCTACGAGCAGTACTTC
CDR3: CASSLRAGAPSYEQYF
D: .
J: TRBJ2-7
size: .
length: 16
V: TRBV13

DNA: TGTGCCACCAGCAGAGCGGCCCTCGGGACTGAAGCTTTCTTT
CDR3: CATSRAALGTEAFF
D: .
J: TRBJ1-1
size: .
length: 14
V: TRBV15

DNA: TGTGCCAGCGCAACCTCCCTGGCGACCTCCTACGAGCAGTACTTC
CDR3: CASATSLATSYEQYF
D: .
J: TRBJ2-7
size: .
length: 15
V: TRBV2

DNA: TGTGCCAGCAGCTTATCCGGGACAGGGGGAACTGAAGCTTTCTTT
CDR3: CASSLSGTGGTEAFF
D: TRBD1
J: TRBJ1-1
size: .
length: 15
V: TRBV7-8

DNA: TGTGCCAGCAGCTCTACGGTCTGGCGGGAGTGGGGGACAGATACGCAGTATTTT
CDR3: CASSSTVWREWGTDTQYF
D: TRBD2
J: TRBJ2-3
size: medium-sized
length: 18
V: TRBV7-9

DNA: TGTGCCAGTAGTATAGGACAGGGTTTGGGATACACTGAAGCTTTCTTT
CDR3: CASSIGQGLGYTEAFF
D: TRBD1
J: TRBJ1-1
size: .
length: 16
V: TRBV19

DNA: TGTGCCAGCAGCTTAGTTCGGGGGAGTCCCTACGAGCAGTACTTC
CDR3: CASSLVRGSPYEQYF
D: .
J: TRBJ2-7
size: .
length: 15
V: TRBV11-2

DNA: TGTGCCACCAGTGATAGACTAGCGGTGAACACCGGGGAGCTGTTTTTT
CDR3: CATSDRLAVNTGELFF
D: TRBD2
J: TRBJ2-2
size: .
length: 16
V: TRBV24-1

DNA: TGTGCCACCAGTGGTCGGACTAGCGGTCACAATGAGCAGTTCTTC
CDR3: CATSGRTSGHNEQFF
D: TRBD2
J: TRBJ2-1
size: .
length: 15
V: TRBV24-1

DNA: TGTGCCAGCAGTTTACTAGGGGGGCATAAGAACACTGAAGCTTTCTTT
CDR3: CASSLLGGHKNTEAFF
D: .
J: TRBJ1-1
size: .
length: 16
V: TRBV28

DNA: TGTGCCAGCAGCATTGGATTAGGCCAAGAGACCCAGTACTTC
CDR3: CASSIGLGQETQYF
D: .
J: TRBJ2-5
size: .
length: 14
V: TRBV7-9

DNA: TGTGCCAGCAGTTACAGAAGCGGGAGGGGAACCGGGGAGCTGTTTTTT
CDR3: CASSYRSGRGTGELFF
D: TRBD2
J: TRBJ2-2
size: .
length: 16
V: TRBV6-5